These 23 T cell receptor beta chains were sequenced from one sample in a study of cytomegalovirus exposure and HLA in healthy donors. 13 Jbeta primers and 60 Vbeta primers were used for the PCR. TCRdb's table, derived via immunoSEQ multiplex PCR, lists solely in-frame clones and lacks some. The data show 100,000 to 150,000 clones, with around 75% seen just once and 2% to 2.5% held by the top ten. The sequenced material came from PBMCs. The receptors here all came from a man aged 25-45 years in good health and CMV-seronegative.

J is TRBJ1-1 and V is TRBV19, with no clear D. Per the germline V gene, CDR1 is LNHDA and CDR2 is SQIVND (reference sequence). The ends were cut back, 10 bases at V and 3 bases at J, with 27 bases in the middle. CDR3 size: 17 residues. CDR3: CAISPRAGGSWDTEAFF. The CDR3 DNA sequence: TGTGCCATCTCCCCGCGGGCAGGAGGGTCCTGGGACACTGAAGCTTTCTTT.

This clone occurred a few times. The chain recombines TRBV19 with TRBJ1-2; the match to TRBD1 covers 10 bases. From germline, CDR1 is LNHDA and CDR2 SQIVND (reference sequence). V was pared by 5 bases and J by 5 bases, with 8 bases of the junction left unmatched. This CDR3 spans 15 amino acids. CDR3 loop: CASSYPGQGNYGYTF. As DNA, the CDR3 is TGTGCCAGTAGTTACCCGGGACAGGGGAATTATGGCTACACCTTC.

CDR3 amino acids: CASSDRAGGELFF. CDR3 sequence (DNA): TGCGCCAGTTCCGACAGGGCGGGCGGGGAGCTGTTTTTT. The V and J genes are TRBV10-1 and TRBJ2-2; 7 positions agree with TRBD1. The germline V gene encodes CDR1 WNHNN and CDR2 SYGVQD (reference sequence). CDR3 length equals 13 residues. V was pared by 9 bases and J by 7 bases, with 8 bases of the junction left unmatched.

The V call is TRBV4-1, the J call TRBJ2-1; 14 positions agree with TRBD2. J lost 1 base, V lost 4 bases, and 6 bases had no gene match. The CDR3 is 18 amino acids. Germline V gene data show CDR1 as MGHRA and CDR2 as YSYEKL. CDR3 sequence (DNA): TGCGCCAGCAGCCTTCAGACTAGCGGGGGGGGATCCTACAATGAGCAGTTCTTC. Translation: CASSLQTSGGGSYNEQFF.

The chain combines TRBV6-5 with TRBJ1-6, with TRBD1 matching 7 bases. CDR1 and CDR2 (germline): MNHEY, SVGAGI. The ends lost 2 bases at V and 7 bases at J; junction bases unmatched: 5. The CDR3 loop spans 15 amino acids. CDR3 in amino acids: CASSYLDRVNSPLHF. The CDR3 coding sequence is TGTGCCAGCAGTTACCTTGACAGGGTAAATTCACCCCTCCACTTT.

The chain is built from TRBV5-1 and TRBJ2-2; D perhaps matches TRBD2 (6 bases). CDR1 is SGHRS, CDR2 YFSETQ, per germline. V was shortened by 4 bases and J by 6 bases, with 13 bases between the two germline ends. The CDR3 length is 14 residues. CDR3 region: CASSPITGAGELFF. The CDR3 coding sequence is TGCGCCAGCAGCCCAATTACGGGGGCCGGGGAGCTGTTTTTT.

This chain uses TRBV7-7 with TRBJ2-1; 9 nucleotides line up with TRBD2. Germline V lookup: CDR1 SSHAT, CDR2 FNYEAQ (reference sequence). V dropped 1 base and J dropped 4; count of bases not matched to a gene: 2. The CDR3 consists of 15 residues. The DNA for the CDR3 is TGTGCCAGCAGCTTAGTAGCGGGGGATTACAATGAGCAGTTCTTC. Translated: CASSLVAGDYNEQFF. Full variable domain (missing parts from reference TRBV7-7 and TRBJ2-1): GAGVSQSPRYKVTKRGQDVTLRCDPISSHATLYWYQQALGQGPEFLTYFNYEAQPDKSGLPSDRFSAERPEGSISTLTIQRTEQRDSAMYRCASSLVAGDYNEQFFGPGTRLTVL.

The rearrangement links TRBV10-1 to TRBJ2-7; weak D call: TRBD2 (6 bases). CDR1 WNHNN and CDR2 SYGVQD come from the germline V gene (reference sequence). This CDR3 region has 14 residues. Trimming cost V 8 bases and J 9 bases, with 23 bases left between them. CDR3 in amino acids: CASRGLVEGYGQYF. The CDR3 DNA is TGCGCCAGCCGGGGACTGGTGGAGGGTTATGGGCAGTACTTC.

The chain has TRBV25-1 and TRBJ2-7; 7 bases fit TRBD1. Germline V gene lookup returns CDR1 MGHDK and CDR2 SYGVNS. V lost 4 bases and J lost 4; bases outside the gene matches: 10. The CDR3 sequence is 15 residues long. The CDR3 protein is CASSGDRTVAYEQYF. The CDR3 bases are TGTGCCAGCAGTGGGGACAGAACCGTAGCGTACGAGCAGTACTTC.

This clone was counted once. The CDR3 sequence is CASSVAGGNSEAFF. The CDR3 DNA follows: TGTGCCAGCAGTGTGGCAGGGGGCAATTCTGAAGCTTTCTTT. The rearrangement joins TRBV2 to TRBJ1-1; 8 nucleotides match TRBD1. The ends lost 4 bases at V and 6 bases at J; junction bases unmatched: 7. Germline lookup yields CDR1 SNHLY and CDR2 FYNNEI. The CDR3 consists of 14 residues.

The chain combines TRBV5-1 with TRBJ2-2, with D possibly being TRBD1 (5 bases). The CDR3 covers 15 residues. The germline V gene encodes CDR1 SGHRS and CDR2 YFSETQ. V was shortened by 4 bases and J by 1 base, with 11 bases between the two germline ends. The CDR3 loop is CASSIWTQNTGELFF. CDR3 nucleotides: TGCGCCAGCAGCATTTGGACACAGAACACCGGGGAGCTGTTTTTT.

V and J are TRBV5-1 and TRBJ2-2, with 11 nucleotides matching TRBD1. The CDR3 contains 16 residues. CDR1 and CDR2 from the germline V gene are SGHRS and YFSETQ. V lost 4 bases, J lost 6 bases, and 8 bases stayed unmatched. CDR3 nucleotides: TGCGCCAGCAGCCCATCCGGGACAGGGGGGGCCGGGGAGCTGTTTTTT. Its protein is CASSPSGTGGAGELFF.

V and J are TRBV6-1 and TRBJ2-2, with TRBD1 identical over 9 bases. Germline V CDR1 and CDR2: MNHNS, SASEGT. Losses at the gene ends were 7 bases for V and 3 bases for J; bases not matched to a gene: 6. This CDR3 has 15 residues. In nucleotides, the CDR3 is TGTGCCAGCATCATAGACAGGGGGGACACCGGGGAGCTGTTTTTT. Amino acid sequence: CASIIDRGDTGELFF.

The J gene is TRBJ1-1, the V gene TRBV10-3; 8 nucleotides line up with TRBD1. Germline lookup yields CDR1 ENHRY and CDR2 SYGVKD. This CDR3 has 14 amino acids. V lost 8 bases to trimming and J lost 11 bases; unmatched junction nucleotides: 16. In nucleotides, the CDR3 is TGTGCCATCGGGTACGGACAGGGAAACGTGCTTGCTTTCTTT. It yields the protein CAIGYGQGNVLAFF.

The chain has TRBV4-3 and TRBJ1-4; tentatively, D is TRBD1 (6 bases). Trimming pared 0 bases from V and 5 bases from J, leaving 13 bases between. The length of the CDR3 is 16 residues. Germline assignment: CDR1 LGHNA and CDR2 YSLEER. The CDR3 loop is CASSQDQGNLNEKLFF. The CDR3 DNA is TGCGCCAGCAGCCAAGATCAGGGGAATCTCAATGAAAAACTGTTTTTT.

The genes are TRBV6-5 and TRBJ2-7; 7 bases match TRBD1. V lost 5 bases to trimming and J lost 2 bases; unmatched junction nucleotides: 6. The CDR3 consists of 14 residues. The germline gives CDR1 MNHEY, CDR2 SVGAGI. For the CDR3, the DNA is TGTGCCAGCAGTGCCCCGGGACAGCCCTACGAGCAGTACTTC. Its protein product is CASSAPGQPYEQYF.

The chain joins TRBV5-1 to TRBJ2-2; the match to TRBD1 covers 8 bases. The CDR3 consists of 15 residues. Germline CDR1 SGHRS, CDR2 YFSETQ. Trimming at V came to 4 bases and at J to 5 bases, leaving 7 bases not matched to a gene. CDR3 loop: CASSQDRAGTGELFF. The CDR3 nucleotides read TGCGCCAGCAGCCAGGACAGGGCGGGGACCGGGGAGCTGTTTTTT.

Comment on this clone: At the DNA level, this CDR3 is encoded by other sequences in the same sample as well. The chain joins TRBV18 to TRBJ2-3; D is possibly TRBD2 (5 bases). Germline loops: CDR1 KGHSH, CDR2 LQKENI. V lost 4 bases, J lost 10 bases, and 18 bases lay in between. This CDR3 contains 14 residues. DNA of the CDR3: TGTGCCAGCTCACTTATTTTAACCGGGGATTCGCAGTATTTT. Its protein is CASSLILTGDSQYF.

V gene TRBV4-1 combines with J gene TRBJ2-2, with D perhaps matching TRBD2 (6 bases). The germline V gene encodes CDR1 MGHRA and CDR2 YSYEKL. This CDR3 has 14 residues. Trimming removed 1 base from V and 12 bases from J, with 15 bases in between. The CDR3 region has the DNA TGCGCCAGCAGCCAAGTCAGGGACTCGGGGAAGCTGTTTTTT. It translates to CASSQVRDSGKLFF.

This chain links TRBV11-3 with TRBJ2-7, with TRBD1 matching 10 bases. The CDR3 runs 16 residues. CDR1 SGHNT and CDR2 YENEEA come from the germline V gene. The V gene end was trimmed by 2 bases and the J gene end by 3 bases; junction bases not matched to a gene: 7. The CDR3: CASSLQRTGGDYEQYF. In DNA, the CDR3 is TGTGCCAGCAGCTTACAGCGGACAGGGGGGGACTACGAGCAGTACTTC.

As for this clone: Germline is not matched at one junction end, which may reflect a read error. This chain connects TRBV7-9 to TRBJ2-7; 7 positions agree with TRBD1. The germline V gene has CDR1 SEHNR and CDR2 FQNEAQ (reference sequence). The CDR3 consists of 16 residues. CDR3 nucleotide sequence: TGTTCCAGCAGCTTAGCGTCCGCGGACAGGAGGCACGAGCAGTACTTC. It codes for CSSSLASADRRHEQYF.

This clone was seen a handful of times. J is TRBJ1-4 and V is TRBV15; no definite D call. Trimming removed 1 base from V and 2 bases from J, with 8 bases in between. The CDR3 is made up of 15 amino acids. The germline CDR1 and CDR2 sequences are LNHNV and YYDKDF (reference sequence). CDR3 DNA: TGTGCCACCAGCAGAGTGGTCAGGACTAATGAAAAACTGTTTTTT. This codes for CATSRVVRTNEKLFF.

The rearrangement joins TRBV5-6 to TRBJ1-1; 10 bases align to TRBD1. The trim removed 0 bases at V and 5 bases at J, leaving 7 bases unmatched. Germline-derived CDR1 and CDR2 are SGHDT and YYEEEE. The CDR3 consists of 16 residues. CDR3 sequence: CASSLDWTGGETEAFF. For the CDR3, the DNA is TGTGCCAGCAGCTTGGACTGGACAGGGGGGGAGACTGAAGCTTTCTTT.